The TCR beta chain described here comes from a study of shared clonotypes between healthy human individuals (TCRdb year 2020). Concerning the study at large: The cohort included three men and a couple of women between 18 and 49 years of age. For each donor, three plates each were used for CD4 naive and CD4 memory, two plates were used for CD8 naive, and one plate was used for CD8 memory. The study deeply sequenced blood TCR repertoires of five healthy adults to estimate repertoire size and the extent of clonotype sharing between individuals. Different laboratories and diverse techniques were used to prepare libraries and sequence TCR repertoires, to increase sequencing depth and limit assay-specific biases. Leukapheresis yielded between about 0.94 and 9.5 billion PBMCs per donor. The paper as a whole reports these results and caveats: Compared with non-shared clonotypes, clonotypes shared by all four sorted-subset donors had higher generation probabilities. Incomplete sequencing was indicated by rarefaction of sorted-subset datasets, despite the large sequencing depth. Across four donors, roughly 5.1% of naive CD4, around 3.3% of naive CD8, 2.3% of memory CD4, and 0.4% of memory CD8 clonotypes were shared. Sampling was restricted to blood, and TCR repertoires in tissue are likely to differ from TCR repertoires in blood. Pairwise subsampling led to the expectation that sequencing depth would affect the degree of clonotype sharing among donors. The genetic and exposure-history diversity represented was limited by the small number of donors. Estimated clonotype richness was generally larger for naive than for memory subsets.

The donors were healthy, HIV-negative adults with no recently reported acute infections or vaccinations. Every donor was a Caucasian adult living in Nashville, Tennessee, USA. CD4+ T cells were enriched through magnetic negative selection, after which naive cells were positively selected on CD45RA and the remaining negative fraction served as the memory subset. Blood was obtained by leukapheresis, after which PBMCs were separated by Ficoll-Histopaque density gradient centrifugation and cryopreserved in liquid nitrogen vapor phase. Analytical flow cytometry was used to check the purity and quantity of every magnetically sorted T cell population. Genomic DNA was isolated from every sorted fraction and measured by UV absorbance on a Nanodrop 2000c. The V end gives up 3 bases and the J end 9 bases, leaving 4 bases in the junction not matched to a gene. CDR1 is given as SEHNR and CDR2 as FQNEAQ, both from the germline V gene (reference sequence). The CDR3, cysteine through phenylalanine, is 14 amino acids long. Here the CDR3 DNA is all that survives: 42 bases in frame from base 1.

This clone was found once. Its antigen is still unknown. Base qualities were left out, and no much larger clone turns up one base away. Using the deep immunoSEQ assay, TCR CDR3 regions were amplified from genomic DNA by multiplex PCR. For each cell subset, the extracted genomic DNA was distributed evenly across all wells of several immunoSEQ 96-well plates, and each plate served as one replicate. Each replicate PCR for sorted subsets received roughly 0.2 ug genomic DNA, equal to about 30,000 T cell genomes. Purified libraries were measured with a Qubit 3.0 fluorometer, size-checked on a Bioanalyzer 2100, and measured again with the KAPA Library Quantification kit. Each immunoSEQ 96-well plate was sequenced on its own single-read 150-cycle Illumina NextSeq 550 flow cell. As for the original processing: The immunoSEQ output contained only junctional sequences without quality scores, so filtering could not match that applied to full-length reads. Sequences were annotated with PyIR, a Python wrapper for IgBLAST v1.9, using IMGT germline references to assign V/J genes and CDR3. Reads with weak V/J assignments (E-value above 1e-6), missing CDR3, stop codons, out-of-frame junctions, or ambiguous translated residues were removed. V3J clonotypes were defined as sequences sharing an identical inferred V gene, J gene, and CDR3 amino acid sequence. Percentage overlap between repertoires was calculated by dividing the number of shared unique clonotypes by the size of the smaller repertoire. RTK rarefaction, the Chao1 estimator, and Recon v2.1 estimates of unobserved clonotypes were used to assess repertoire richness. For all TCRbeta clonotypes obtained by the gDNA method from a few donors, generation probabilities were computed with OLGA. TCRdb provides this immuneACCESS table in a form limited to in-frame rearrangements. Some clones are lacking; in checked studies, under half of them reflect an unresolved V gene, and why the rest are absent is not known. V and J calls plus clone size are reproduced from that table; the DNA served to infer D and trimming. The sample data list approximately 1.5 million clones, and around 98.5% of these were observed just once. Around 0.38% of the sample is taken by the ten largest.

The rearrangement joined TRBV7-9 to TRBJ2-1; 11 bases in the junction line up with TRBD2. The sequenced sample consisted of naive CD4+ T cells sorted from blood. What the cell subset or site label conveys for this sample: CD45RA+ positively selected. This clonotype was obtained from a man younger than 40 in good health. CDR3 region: CASSFTSGSGEQFF. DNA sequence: TGTGCCAGCAGCTTTACTAGCGGGAGTGGTGAGCAGTTCTTC. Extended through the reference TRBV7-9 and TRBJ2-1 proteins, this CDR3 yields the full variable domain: DTGVSQNPRHKITKRGQNVTFRCDPISEHNRLYWYRQTLGQGPEFLTYFQNEAQLEKSRLLSDRFSAERPKGSFSTLEIQRTEQGDSAMYLCASSFTSGSGEQFFGPGTRLTVL.